The 22 T cell receptor beta chains below were found in one sample sequenced in a study of CXCR3-negative and CXCR3-positive naive CD8 T cells. The authors made the TRB cDNA libraries by 5' RACE using UMI labels. Each CDR3 protein gets one entry in TCRdb, which reprocessed the 5' RACE reads and gives no DNA. The table counts 100,000 to 150,000 distinct CDR3 sequences; roughly 0.3% lies in the top ten. Sequencing was performed on naive CXCR3- CD8+ T cells from blood. Subset: CD45RO-CCR7+CD27+CD95- naive CD8+ T cells lacking CXCR3 (TNR3-). The origin of the receptors is a human donor in good health. Some clones in this sample may be carry-over from other donors' samples.

The V and J genes are TRBV7-7 and TRBJ2-1. The CDR3 contains 13 residues. Per the germline V gene, CDR1 is SSHAT and CDR2 is FNYEAQ (reference sequence). This CDR3 is CASSTLQYNEQFF.

The chain carries TRBV11-2 and TRBJ2-7; TCRdb selects TRBD2, and the lack of DNA leaves this call unchecked. The CDR3 spans 15 residues. Germline V gene data show CDR1 as SGHAT and CDR2 as FQNNGV. CDR3: CASTQGASGYYEQYF.

The V and J genes are TRBV29-1 and TRBJ2-5; TCRdb picks TRBD2, but there is no DNA to check that call. This CDR3 spans 15 amino acids. Germline assignment: CDR1 SQVTM and CDR2 ANQGSEA. The CDR3 sequence is CSVRRGEGYQETQYF.

The chain couples TRBV7-9 to TRBJ2-1. This CDR3 is built from 14 residues. Germline CDR1 is SEHNR and CDR2 is FQNEAQ (reference sequence). CDR3: CASSLAPADTEQFF.

This chain uses TRBV28 with TRBJ2-5; TCRdb's D call of TRBD1 is untestable without DNA. CDR3 size: 14 residues. Germline values: CDR1 MDHEN, CDR2 SYDVKM. CDR3 protein: CASSNPERGETQYF.

The chain carries TRBV9 and TRBJ2-7. Germline V gene sequence: CDR1 SGDLS, CDR2 YYNGEE. This CDR3 comprises 15 residues. Here the CDR3 reads CASSAETGSSYEQYF.

The CDR3 loop reads CASSQEYGLAGSSYEQYF. The chain has TRBV4-2 and TRBJ2-7; TCRdb gives TRBD2 as the D gene, but with no DNA this cannot be confirmed. Germline assignment: CDR1 LGHNA and CDR2 YNFKEQ. The CDR3 extends over 18 amino acids.

The chain carries TRBV7-9 and TRBJ2-7; the D call of TRBD1 rests on TCRdb alone, since no DNA is present to check it. CDR1 is SEHNR, CDR2 FQNEAQ, per germline (reference sequence). CDR3 length: 14 amino acids. The CDR3 reads CASSLGDLPHEQYF.

The V and J genes are TRBV20-1 and TRBJ1-2; with no DNA, the TCRdb D assignment of TRBD1 cannot be verified. The CDR3 runs 19 residues. Per the germline V gene, CDR1 is DFQATT and CDR2 is SNEGSKA (reference sequence). The CDR3 loop is CSARRGFRVSGPENYGYTF.

The V and J genes are TRBV12-3 or TRBV12-4 and TRBJ2-7; absent DNA, TCRdb's TRBD1 call cannot be checked. The CDR3 loop spans 14 amino acids. The CDR3 loop reads CASSSRDRGDEQYF.

V is TRBV5-6 and J is TRBJ1-2; TCRdb gives TRBD1 as the D gene, but with no DNA this cannot be confirmed. Per the germline V gene, CDR1 is SGHDT and CDR2 is YYEEEE. The CDR3 spans 14 residues. CDR3 sequence reads: CASSYGQGAYGYTF.

The chain couples TRBV7-9 to TRBJ1-5. CDR1 and CDR2 (germline): SEHNR, FQNEAQ (reference sequence). This CDR3 region has 13 residues. The CDR3 sequence is CASSLHLNQPQHF.

This chain uses TRBV29-1 with TRBJ2-7; there is no DNA to check the TCRdb D call of TRBD1. Germline CDR1 reads SQVTM; CDR2 reads ANQGSEA. The CDR3 is 15 amino acids. This chain's CDR3 is CSVNLPDTLSYEQHF.

This chain links TRBV14 with TRBJ2-6; lacking DNA, the TRBD1 call made by TCRdb goes unchecked. Per germline, CDR1 SGHDN and CDR2 FVKESK. The CDR3 loop spans 19 amino acids. The CDR3 spells CASSQVGGTGYSGANVLTF.

The genes are TRBV28 and TRBJ2-5; the D gene TCRdb calls, TRBD1, cannot be checked with no DNA. The germline gives CDR1 MDHEN, CDR2 SYDVKM. The CDR3 totals 13 residues. CDR3 residues: CASSLEGRETQYF.

The CDR3 sequence is CSARDLSDTQYF. V gene TRBV20-1 combines with J gene TRBJ2-3. There are 12 residues in the CDR3. The germline V gene encodes CDR1 DFQATT and CDR2 SNEGSKA (reference sequence).

This chain uses TRBV25-1 with TRBJ1-1; the TRBD1 assignment by TCRdb is unverifiable without DNA. Germline lookup yields CDR1 MGHDK and CDR2 SYGVNS. The CDR3 covers 15 residues. CDR3 region: CASSEFGQGDTEAFF.

The CDR3 loop reads CSVEVYEGAYGYTF. This chain connects TRBV29-1 to TRBJ1-2; TCRdb's assignment of TRBD1 cannot be checked, as there is no DNA. CDR1 SQVTM and CDR2 ANQGSEA come from the germline V gene. CDR3 size: 14 residues. The complete variable domain, with remaining parts taken from reference TRBV29-1 and TRBJ1-2, reads SAVISQKPSRDICQRGTSLTIQCQVDSQVTMMFWYRQQPGQSLTLIATANQGSEATYESGFVIDKFPISRPNLTFSTLTVSNMSPEDSSIYLCSVEVYEGAYGYTFGSGTRLTVV.

The rearrangement uses TRBV6-6 and TRBJ2-5; the D call of TRBD2 rests on TCRdb alone, since no DNA is present to check it. Germline-derived CDR1 and CDR2 are MNHNY and SVGAGI (reference sequence). The length of the CDR3 is 14 residues. Here the CDR3 reads CASSLSAGGETQYF.

The rearrangement joins TRBV29-1 to TRBJ2-7. CDR3 length: 14 residues. CDR1 and CDR2 from the germline V gene are SQVTM and ANQGSEA. The CDR3 is CSVEGLVGSYEQYF.

The chain has TRBV7-2 and TRBJ1-1. There are 17 residues in the CDR3. The V gene's germline CDR1 is SGHTA and CDR2 FQGNSA. The chain's CDR3 is CASSFFYSKFMNTEAFF.

This chain connects TRBV4-1 to TRBJ2-7; TCRdb's D gene call, TRBD2, goes unchecked for lack of DNA. The germline gives CDR1 MGHRA, CDR2 YSYEKL. The CDR3 is 14 amino acids. The chain's CDR3 is CASSQDPSGYEQYF.